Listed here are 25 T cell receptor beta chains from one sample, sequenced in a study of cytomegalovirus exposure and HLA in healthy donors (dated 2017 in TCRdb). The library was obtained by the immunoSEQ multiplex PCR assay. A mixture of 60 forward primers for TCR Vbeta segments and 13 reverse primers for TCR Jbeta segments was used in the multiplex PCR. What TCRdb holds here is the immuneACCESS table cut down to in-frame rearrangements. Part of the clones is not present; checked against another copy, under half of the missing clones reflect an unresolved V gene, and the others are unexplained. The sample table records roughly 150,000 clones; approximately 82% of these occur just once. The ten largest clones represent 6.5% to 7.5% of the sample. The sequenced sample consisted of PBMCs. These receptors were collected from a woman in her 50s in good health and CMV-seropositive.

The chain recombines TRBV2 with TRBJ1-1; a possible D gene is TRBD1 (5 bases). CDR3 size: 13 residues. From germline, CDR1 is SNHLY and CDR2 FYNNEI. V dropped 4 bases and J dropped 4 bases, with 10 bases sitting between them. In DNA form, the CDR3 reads TGTGCCAGCAGTGCAGGGAGGACCACTGAAGCTTTCTTT. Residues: CASSAGRTTEAFF.

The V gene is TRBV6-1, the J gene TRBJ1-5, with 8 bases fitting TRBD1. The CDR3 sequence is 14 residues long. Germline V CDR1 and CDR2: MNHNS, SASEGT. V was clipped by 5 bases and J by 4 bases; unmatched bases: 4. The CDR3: CASSSRGLNQPQHF. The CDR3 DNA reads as TGTGCCAGCAGTAGCAGGGGGCTTAATCAGCCCCAGCATTTT.

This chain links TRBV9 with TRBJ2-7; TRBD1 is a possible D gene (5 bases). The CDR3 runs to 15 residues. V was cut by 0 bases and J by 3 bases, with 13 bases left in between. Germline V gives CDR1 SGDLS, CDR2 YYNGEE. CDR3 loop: CASSVGSGNSYEQYF. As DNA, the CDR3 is TGTGCCAGCAGCGTAGGATCAGGGAACAGCTACGAGCAGTACTTC.

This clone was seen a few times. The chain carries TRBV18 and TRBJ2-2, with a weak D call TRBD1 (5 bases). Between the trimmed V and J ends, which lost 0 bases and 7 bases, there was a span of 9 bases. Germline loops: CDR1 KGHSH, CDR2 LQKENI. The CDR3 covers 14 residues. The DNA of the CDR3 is TGTGCCAGCTCACCACCAACAACAGGCGGGGAGCTGTTTTTT. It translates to CASSPPTTGGELFF.

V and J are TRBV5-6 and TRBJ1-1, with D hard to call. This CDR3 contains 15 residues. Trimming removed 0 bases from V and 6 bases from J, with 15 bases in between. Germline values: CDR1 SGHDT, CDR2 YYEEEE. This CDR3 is CASSLAIGGRAEAFF. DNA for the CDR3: TGTGCCAGCAGCTTGGCGATTGGAGGTAGGGCTGAAGCTTTCTTT.

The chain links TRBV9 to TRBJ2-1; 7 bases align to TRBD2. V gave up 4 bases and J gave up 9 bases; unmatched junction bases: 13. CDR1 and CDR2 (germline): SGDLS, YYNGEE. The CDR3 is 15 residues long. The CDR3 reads CASSQGGTTRVEQFF. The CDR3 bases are TGTGCCAGCAGCCAAGGAGGGACTACCAGGGTTGAGCAGTTCTTC.

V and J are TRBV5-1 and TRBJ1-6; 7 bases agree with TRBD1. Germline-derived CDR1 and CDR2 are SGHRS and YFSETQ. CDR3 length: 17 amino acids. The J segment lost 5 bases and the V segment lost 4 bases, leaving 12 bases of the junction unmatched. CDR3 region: CASSIKLGGTDNSPLHF. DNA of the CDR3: TGCGCCAGCAGCATAAAGCTTGGAGGGACAGATAATTCACCCCTCCACTTT. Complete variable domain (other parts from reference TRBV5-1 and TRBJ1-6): KAGVTQTPRYLIKTRGQQVTLSCSPISGHRSVSWYQQTPGQGLQFLFEYFSETQRNKGNFPGRFSGRQFSNSRSEMNVSTLELGDSALYLCASSIKLGGTDNSPLHFGNGTRLTVT.

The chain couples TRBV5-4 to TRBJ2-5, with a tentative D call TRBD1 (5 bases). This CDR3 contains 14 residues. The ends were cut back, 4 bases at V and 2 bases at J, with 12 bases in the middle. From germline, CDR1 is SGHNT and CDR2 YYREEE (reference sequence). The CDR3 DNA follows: TGTGCCAGCAGCCGTCGACAGACACAAGAGACCCAGTACTTC. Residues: CASSRRQTQETQYF.

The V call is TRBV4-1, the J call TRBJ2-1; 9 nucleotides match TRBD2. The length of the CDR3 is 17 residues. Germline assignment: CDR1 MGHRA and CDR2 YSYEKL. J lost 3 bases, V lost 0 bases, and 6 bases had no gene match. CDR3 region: CASSQEGAGGVYNEQFF. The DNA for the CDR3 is TGCGCCAGCAGCCAAGAAGGAGCGGGGGGAGTCTACAATGAGCAGTTCTTC.

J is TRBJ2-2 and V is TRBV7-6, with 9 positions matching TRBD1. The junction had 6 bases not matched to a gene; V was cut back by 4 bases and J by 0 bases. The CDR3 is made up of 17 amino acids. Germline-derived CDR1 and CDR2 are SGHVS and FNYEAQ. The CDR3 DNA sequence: TGTGCCAGCAGCTACGGGACAGGGACCTCGAACACCGGGGAGCTGTTTTTT. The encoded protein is CASSYGTGTSNTGELFF.

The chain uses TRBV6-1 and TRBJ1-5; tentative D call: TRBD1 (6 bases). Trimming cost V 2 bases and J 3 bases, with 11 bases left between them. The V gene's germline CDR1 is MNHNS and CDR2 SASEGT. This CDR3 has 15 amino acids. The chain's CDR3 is CASSESRGTNQPQHF. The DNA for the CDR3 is TGTGCCAGCAGTGAAAGCAGGGGCACCAATCAGCCCCAGCATTTT.

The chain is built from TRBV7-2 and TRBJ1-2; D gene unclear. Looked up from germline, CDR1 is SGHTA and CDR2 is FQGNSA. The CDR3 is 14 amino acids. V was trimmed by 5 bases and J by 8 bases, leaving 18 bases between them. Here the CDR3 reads CASSPGGNPGGYTF. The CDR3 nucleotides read TGTGCCAGCAGCCCAGGAGGTAATCCTGGCGGCTACACCTTC.

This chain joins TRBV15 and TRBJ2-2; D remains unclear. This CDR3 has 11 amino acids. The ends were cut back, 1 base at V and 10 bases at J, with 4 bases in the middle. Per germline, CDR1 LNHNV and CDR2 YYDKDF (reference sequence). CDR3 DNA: TGTGCCACCAGCAGAGCAGAGGAGCTGTTTTTT. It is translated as CATSRAEELFF.

Here the CDR3 DNA reads TGTGCCAGCAGCCTCCTTCGGTACAATGAGCAGTTCTTC. Its protein product is CASSLLRYNEQFF. The V and J genes are TRBV28 and TRBJ2-1; D gene uncertain. Germline V gives CDR1 MDHEN, CDR2 SYDVKM. The CDR3 loop spans 13 amino acids. Trimming left V 6 bases short and J 4 bases short, with 10 bases between.

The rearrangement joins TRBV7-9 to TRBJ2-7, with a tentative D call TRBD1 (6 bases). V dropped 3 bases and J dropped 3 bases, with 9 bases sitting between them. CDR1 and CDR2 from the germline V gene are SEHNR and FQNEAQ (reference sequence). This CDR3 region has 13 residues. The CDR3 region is CASSLTDSYEQYF. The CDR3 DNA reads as TGTGCCAGCAGCTTGACGGACAGCTACGAGCAGTACTTC.

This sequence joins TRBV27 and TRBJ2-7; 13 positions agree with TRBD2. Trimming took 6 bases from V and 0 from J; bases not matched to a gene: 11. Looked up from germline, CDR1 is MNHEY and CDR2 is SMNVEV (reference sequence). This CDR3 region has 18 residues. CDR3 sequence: CASRRLAGGLLSSYEQYF. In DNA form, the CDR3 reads TGTGCCAGCAGGAGACTAGCGGGGGGCCTTCTTAGCTCCTACGAGCAGTACTTC.

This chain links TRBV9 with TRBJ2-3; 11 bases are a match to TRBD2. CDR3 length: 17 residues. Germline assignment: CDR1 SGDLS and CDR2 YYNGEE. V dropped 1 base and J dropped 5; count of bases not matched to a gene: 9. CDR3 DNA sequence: TGTGCCAGCAGCGTAAGACCGACTAGCGGGGCGGGAGATACGCAGTATTTT. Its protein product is CASSVRPTSGAGDTQYF.

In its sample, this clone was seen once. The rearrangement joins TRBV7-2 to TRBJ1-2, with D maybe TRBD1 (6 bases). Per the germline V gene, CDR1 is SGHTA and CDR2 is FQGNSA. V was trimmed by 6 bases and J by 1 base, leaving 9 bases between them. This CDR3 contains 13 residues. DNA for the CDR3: TGTGCCAGCAGACGGGACAATAACTATGGCTACACCTTC. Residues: CASRRDNNYGYTF.

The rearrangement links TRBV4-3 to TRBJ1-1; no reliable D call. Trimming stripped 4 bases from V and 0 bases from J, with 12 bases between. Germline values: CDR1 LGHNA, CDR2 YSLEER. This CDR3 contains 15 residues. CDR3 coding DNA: TGCGCCAGCAGCCTTAGTCGGAGTGTGAACACTGAAGCTTTCTTT. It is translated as CASSLSRSVNTEAFF.

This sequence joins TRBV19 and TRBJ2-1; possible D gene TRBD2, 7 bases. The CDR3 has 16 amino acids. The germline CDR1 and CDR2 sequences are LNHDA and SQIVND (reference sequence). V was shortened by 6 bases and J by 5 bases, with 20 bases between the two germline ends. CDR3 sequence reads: CASSDGGAPRNNEQFF. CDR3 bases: TGTGCCAGTAGCGATGGGGGGGCCCCTCGGAACAATGAGCAGTTCTTC.

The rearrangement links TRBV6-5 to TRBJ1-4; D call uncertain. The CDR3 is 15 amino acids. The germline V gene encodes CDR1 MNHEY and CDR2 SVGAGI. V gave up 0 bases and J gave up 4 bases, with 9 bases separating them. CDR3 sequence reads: CASSYSAAGNEKLFF. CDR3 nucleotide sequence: TGTGCCAGCAGTTACTCAGCGGCCGGTAATGAAAAACTGTTTTTT.

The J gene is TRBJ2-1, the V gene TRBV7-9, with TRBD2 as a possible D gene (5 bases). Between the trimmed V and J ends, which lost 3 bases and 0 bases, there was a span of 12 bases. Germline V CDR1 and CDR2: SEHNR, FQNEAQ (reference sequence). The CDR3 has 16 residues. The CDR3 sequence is CASSLGGQSSYNEQFF. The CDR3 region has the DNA TGTGCCAGCAGCTTGGGCGGGCAGAGCTCCTACAATGAGCAGTTCTTC.

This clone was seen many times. CDR3 protein: CASSLGASGGDTQYF. The DNA of the CDR3 is TGCGCCAGCAGCTTGGGGGCTAGCGGGGGAGATACGCAGTATTTT. V is TRBV5-1 and J is TRBJ2-3; the match to TRBD2 covers 10 bases. The CDR3 consists of 15 residues. V shed 0 bases and J 5 bases; nucleotides not matched to a gene: 3. Germline V gives CDR1 SGHRS, CDR2 YFSETQ.

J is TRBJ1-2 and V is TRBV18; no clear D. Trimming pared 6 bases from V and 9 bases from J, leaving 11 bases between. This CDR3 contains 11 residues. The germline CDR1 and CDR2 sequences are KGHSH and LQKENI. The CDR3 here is CASSPGSSYTF. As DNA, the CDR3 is TGTGCCAGCTCTCCCGGGAGTAGCTACACCTTC.

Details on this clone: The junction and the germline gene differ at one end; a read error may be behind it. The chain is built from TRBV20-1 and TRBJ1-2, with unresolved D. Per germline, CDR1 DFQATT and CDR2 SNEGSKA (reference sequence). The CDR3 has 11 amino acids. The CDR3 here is CSARDGSGGRF. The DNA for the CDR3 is TGCAGTGCTAGAGATGGGAGTGGCGGAAGGTTC.